This T cell receptor beta chain was captured in a study of CD8+CD57+ T cells in acquired aplastic anemia listed by TCRdb under 2018. In the study overall: A mean of roughly 2.9 ug of DNA, ranging from about 0.17 to 30 ug, was extracted from sorted CD4+ and CD8+ cells. CD8+CD57+ expansion was defined as a frequency above the mean frequency observed in healthy subjects. The paper's findings and limits, for the study overall: Although 25 to 30 CD8+ CDR3 sequences were shared by patients and controls, these sequences appeared highly expressed in patients and within the immunodominant clones of patients. Between patients and healthy controls, no significant difference in CD8+ Simpson's diversity was found (P=0.060).

Genomic DNA served as template for TCR beta VDJ combination and CDR3 sequence profiling. An Illumina HiSeq 2000 was the platform used for TCR repertoire sequencing. Per the authors' processing: Repertoire assessment relied on Simpson's diversity index, CDR3 size and DJ length profiles, and TRBV/TRBJ rearrangement plots. The most abundant DNA sequence in the deep sequencing data was defined as the immunodominant clone. CDR3 amino acid sequences were screened for sharing across subjects and compared with published repertoires and the VDJdb database. Starting from the raw public reads, TCRdb applied fastp trimming at Q25, assembled clones with MiXCR and retained in-frame beta chains. Rows are unified per CDR3 protein, each entry keeping the most common DNA and genes. TCRdb's processing, not the authors' own work, is the source of the V and J calls. This sample has approximately 190,000 distinct CDR3 sequences in its table, and nearly 50% of those were observed once. Of the sample, around 9.7% falls within the top ten clones.

Expansion of CD8+CD57+ cells had been shown by flow cytometry in the patients chosen for sequencing. Severe acquired aplastic anemia was diagnosed in all patients according to International Study of Aplastic Anemia and Agranulocytosis and Camitta criteria. At the time blood was sampled, none of the patients had received any therapy. In this study, sorted CD4+ and CD8+ T cells from the blood of healthy subjects and of severe aplastic anemia patients had their TCR repertoires deep-sequenced. Patients were enrolled in the USA under clinicaltrials.gov protocols 00001620, 01623167, 00001397, 00071045, 00081523 and 00961064. Ficoll-Paque density gradient centrifugation was used to isolate peripheral blood mononuclear cells. Before DNA was extracted, CD4+ and CD8+ T cells were sorted using either FACS or magnetic beads. Relative to germline, V is 6 bases shorter and J is 7 bases shorter, with 21 bases between their ends. The germline V gene gives CDR1 as WSHSY and CDR2 as SAAADI. The CDR3 holds 15 amino acids from the cysteine to the phenylalanine. Solely the CDR3 DNA is kept, with 45 bases framed from the first base.

Concerning this clonotype: The antigen this receptor binds is unknown. No base-level quality is on record; no much larger clone is a single base apart.

Material: sorted CD4+, CD8+, or CD8+CD57+ T cells (not recorded which) from PBMCs. The TCR comes from a human donor with aplastic anemia. The rearrangement combines TRBV10-2 with TRBJ1-2; the D region possibly corresponds to TRBD1 (6 bases align). The CDR3 reads CASSVDSSIQSGYTF. The DNA sequence follows: TGCGCCAGCAGCGTGGACAGCTCCATTCAGAGTGGCTACACCTTC.